This record looks at one T cell receptor beta chain sequence and its context. A sample-barcoded 5' primer and a J-beta primer mix were used in a second PCR of about 7 to 12 cycles. TCRdb recomputed calls from the 5' RACE reads with MiXCR, one row per CDR3 protein. The profile shows about 800,000 distinct CDR3 sequences, roughly 50% of them singletons. The record originates from a study of blood T cells in healthy people across ages. V was cut by 6 bases and J by 8 bases, with 16 bases left in between. This CDR3 has 13 residues. The germline V gene has CDR1 DFQATT and CDR2 SNEGSKA (reference sequence).

Material for sequencing was blood. The TCR originated in a man aged 25-45 years in good health. The chain couples TRBV20-1 to TRBJ1-4; D call uncertain. CDR3 DNA: TGCAGTGCGCCAGGCGGAGCCCGAGAAAAACTGTTTTTT. Translation gives CSAPGGAREKLFF.